This T cell receptor beta chain was identified in a study of T cells after yellow fever vaccination. Looking at the study overall: Those fractions that held only low numbers of cells were prepared using the SMART-Seq v4 Ultra Low Input RNA kit.

General study points: Peaking faster, on day 5 versus 15, the secondary response was nonetheless weaker.

With regard to this clonotype: The antigen is not known.

Per germline, CDR1 LNHNV and CDR2 YYDKDF (reference sequence). V dropped 7 bases and J dropped 6 bases, with 13 bases sitting between them. The CDR3 spans 12 residues. From the 5' RACE reads, TCRdb called clonotypes with MiXCR, one entry per CDR3 protein. The sample has 250,000 to 400,000 distinct CDR3 sequences, around 4.5% seen once. The TCR comes from a man aged 18-30 years who received the YFV17D yellow fever vaccine. The specimen was PBMCs, collected 15 days after the yellow fever booster vaccination. J is TRBJ2-7 and V is TRBV15, with D perhaps matching TRBD1 or TRBD2 (5 bases each). This CDR3 is CATKTMGVEQYF. In DNA form, the CDR3 reads TGTGCCACCAAAACCATGGGGGTCGAGCAGTACTTC.